The following is a TCR beta chain sequence with its context. The repertoire was sequenced with immunoSEQ multiplex PCR; TCRdb's copy has only in-frame clones and lacks some. The repertoire holds 95,000 to 100,000 clones, with 90% to 95% as singletons. This entry belongs to a study of blood T cell repertoires in COVID-19. Trimming took 0 bases from V and 7 from J, leaving 4 bases between them. In germline, CDR1 is SGHTA, CDR2 FQGNSA. The CDR3 is made up of 12 amino acids. This chain connects TRBV7-2 to TRBJ2-1, with D hard to call. The sequencing input was peripheral blood. The TCR sequence derives from a man aged 50-60 years with acute or convalescent COVID-19. CDR3 DNA sequence: TGTGCCAGCAGCTTAGCCCGGAATGAGCAGTTCTTC. Protein: CASSLARNEQFF.